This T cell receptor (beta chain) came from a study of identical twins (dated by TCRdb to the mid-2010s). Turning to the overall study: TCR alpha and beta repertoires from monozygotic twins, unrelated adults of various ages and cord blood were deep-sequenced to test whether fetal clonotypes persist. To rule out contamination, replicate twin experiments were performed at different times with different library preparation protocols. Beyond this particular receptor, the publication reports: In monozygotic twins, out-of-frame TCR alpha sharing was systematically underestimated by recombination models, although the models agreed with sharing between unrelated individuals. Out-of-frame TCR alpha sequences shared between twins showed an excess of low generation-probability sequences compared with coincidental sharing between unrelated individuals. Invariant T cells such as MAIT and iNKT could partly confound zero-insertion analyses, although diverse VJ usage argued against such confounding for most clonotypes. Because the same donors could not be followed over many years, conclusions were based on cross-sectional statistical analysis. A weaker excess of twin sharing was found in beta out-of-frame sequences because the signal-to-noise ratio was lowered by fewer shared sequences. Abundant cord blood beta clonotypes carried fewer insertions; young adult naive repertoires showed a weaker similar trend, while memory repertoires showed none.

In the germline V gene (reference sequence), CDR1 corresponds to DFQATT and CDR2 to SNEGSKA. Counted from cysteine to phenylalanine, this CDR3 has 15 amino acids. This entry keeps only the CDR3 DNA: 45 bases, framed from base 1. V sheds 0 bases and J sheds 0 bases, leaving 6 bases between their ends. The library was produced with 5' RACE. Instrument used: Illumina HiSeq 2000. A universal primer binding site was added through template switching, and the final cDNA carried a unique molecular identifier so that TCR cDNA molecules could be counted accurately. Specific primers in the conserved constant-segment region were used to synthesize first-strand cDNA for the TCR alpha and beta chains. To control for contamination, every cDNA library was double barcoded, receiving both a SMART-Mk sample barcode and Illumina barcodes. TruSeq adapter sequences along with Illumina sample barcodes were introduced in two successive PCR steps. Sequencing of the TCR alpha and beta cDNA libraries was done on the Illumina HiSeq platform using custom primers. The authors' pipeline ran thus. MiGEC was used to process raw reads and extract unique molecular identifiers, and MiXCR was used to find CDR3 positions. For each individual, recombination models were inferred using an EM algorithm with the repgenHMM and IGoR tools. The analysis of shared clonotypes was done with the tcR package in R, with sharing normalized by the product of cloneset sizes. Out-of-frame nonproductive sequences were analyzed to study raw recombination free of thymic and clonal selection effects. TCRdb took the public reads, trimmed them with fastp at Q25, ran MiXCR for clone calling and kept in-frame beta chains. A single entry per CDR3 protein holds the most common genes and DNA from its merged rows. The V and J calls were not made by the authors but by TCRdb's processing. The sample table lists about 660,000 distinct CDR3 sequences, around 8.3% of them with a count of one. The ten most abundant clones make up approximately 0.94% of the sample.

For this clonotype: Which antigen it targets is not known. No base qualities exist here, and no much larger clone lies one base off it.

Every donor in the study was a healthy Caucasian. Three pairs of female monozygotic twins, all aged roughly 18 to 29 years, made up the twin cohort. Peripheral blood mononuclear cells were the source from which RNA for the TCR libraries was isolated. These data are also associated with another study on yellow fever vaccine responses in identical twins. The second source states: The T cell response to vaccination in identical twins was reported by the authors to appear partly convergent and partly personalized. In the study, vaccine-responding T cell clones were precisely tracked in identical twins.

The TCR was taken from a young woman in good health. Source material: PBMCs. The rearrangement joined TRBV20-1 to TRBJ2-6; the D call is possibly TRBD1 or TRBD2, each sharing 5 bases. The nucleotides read TGCAGTGCTAGAGAAGGGACCTCTGGGGCCAACGTCCTGACTTTC. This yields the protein CSAREGTSGANVLTF.